This TCR beta chain comes out of a study of cytomegalovirus exposure and HLA in healthy donors. Whole-study findings and limits: Within a later analysis, the majority of CMV-associated TCR beta chains appeared HLA-restricted. Roughly uniform depth of sequencing across donors was assumed in presence/absence analyses. Later analysis showed TCR association rates varying by HLA locus, highest for DRB1 and lowest for HLA-C. In an earlier analysis, about 87% or about 30%: the productive usage of most TCR beta V segments.

Amplification used 60 Vbeta primers and 13 Jbeta primers. Here immunoSEQ multiplex PCR was the method, and the copy in TCRdb shows in-frame clones only, minus some. This sample yields tens of thousands of clones, of which around 75% are seen a single time; about 15% belongs to the top ten. About this clone: Its specificity is unknown.

The CDR3 covers 18 residues. Germline V gene lookup returns CDR1 SEHNR and CDR2 FQNEAQ (reference sequence). V lost 3 bases, J lost 3 bases, and 23 bases lay in between. V usage is TRBV7-9 and J usage is TRBJ1-2; possible D gene TRBD1, 5 bases. Sequencing input: PBMCs. This clonotype was obtained from a woman in her thirties or forties in good health and CMV-seropositive. The CDR3 loop reads CASSLGEAFSGPDYGYTF. The CDR3 coding sequence is TGTGCCAGCAGCTTGGGGGAGGCGTTTTCAGGACCCGACTATGGCTACACCTTC.